This T cell receptor (beta chain) was documented in a study of post-analysis software for immune sequencing data (dated by TCRdb to about 2015). Background on the whole study: Relapsing-remitting, secondary progressive and progressive-relapsing multiple sclerosis were recorded as disease courses, and subtype annotation was lacking for some patients. A subset of samples was prepared in parallel using single-end sample barcoding, then pooled and co-amplified after Illumina adapter ligation. The patient repertoires were set against eleven to twelve previously published healthy control repertoires from donors whose ages ranged from roughly 6 to 25 years. What the research found in general, with its limitations: The control group was slightly older than the multiple sclerosis patient group. Strong co-clustering of samples prepared in the same batch was shown by direct clustering with F measure, prompting a batch-effect correction. Patients showed significantly higher frequencies than controls for about 5 TRBV segments, among them TRBV5-6, TRBV5-1 and TRBV20-1. Significantly lower normalized Chao1 diversity was found in multiple sclerosis patients than in controls, suggesting substantial peripheral T-cell clonal expansion.

The protocol used for the library was PCR. These reads were obtained on an Illumina HiSeq 2500. Unique molecular identifiers were incorporated into TCR beta cDNA libraries to reduce PCR and sequencing biases. Approximately 500,000 cDNA molecules were obtained for every 1 to 10 million input T cells, so each molecule roughly corresponded to one T cell. The patient libraries were prepared and sequenced using the same protocol as the earlier healthy control dataset. Samples belonging to the same batch were prepared together, multiplexed and sequenced on a shared HiSeq lane. The authors' analysis ran thus. MIGEC handled the raw barcoded reads, throwing out single-read molecular identifier groups before consensus assembly and CDR3 extraction. VDJtools was used for post-analysis of the clonotype tables, with diversity normalized by down-sampling every dataset to the smallest sample size. Repertoire overlap clustering matched CDR3 amino acid but not nucleotide sequences to correct batch-related cross-sample contamination. TCRdb reprocessing: public reads trimmed at Q25 with fastp, clones called with MiXCR, in-frame beta chains kept. Every entry covers one CDR3 protein and lists the most common genes and DNA from its rows. The V and J calls were determined by TCRdb, not by the authors. For this sample there are hundreds of thousands of distinct CDR3 sequences; 30% appear just once. More than 0.55% of the sample rests with the top ten.

To demonstrate the VDJtools post-analysis software, the study profiled TCR beta repertoires from the peripheral blood of around 13 young patients with multiple sclerosis. The multiple sclerosis patients were children and adolescents between roughly 6 and 17 years of age. This clonotype showed up just a few times. The specificity of this receptor is unknown. Base quality data are lacking; no much larger clone is found one base away. The germline V gene encodes CDR1 MNHEY and CDR2 SVGAGI. The CDR3 spans 13 residues, from the cysteine through the phenylalanine. Just CDR3 DNA is preserved here, 39 bases in frame from base 1. Germline trimming amounts to 8 bases on V and 2 bases on J, with 3 as the count of junction bases outside the gene matches.

The sample consisted of blood. This receptor was obtained from a girl aged 10 to 17 with multiple sclerosis. The V gene is TRBV6-5 and the J gene is TRBJ2-3, and TRBD2 aligns with 8 junction nucleotides. The bases are TGTGCCAGCCGAGGACTAGCCACAGATACGCAGTATTTT. Translated, it gives CASRGLATDTQYF.